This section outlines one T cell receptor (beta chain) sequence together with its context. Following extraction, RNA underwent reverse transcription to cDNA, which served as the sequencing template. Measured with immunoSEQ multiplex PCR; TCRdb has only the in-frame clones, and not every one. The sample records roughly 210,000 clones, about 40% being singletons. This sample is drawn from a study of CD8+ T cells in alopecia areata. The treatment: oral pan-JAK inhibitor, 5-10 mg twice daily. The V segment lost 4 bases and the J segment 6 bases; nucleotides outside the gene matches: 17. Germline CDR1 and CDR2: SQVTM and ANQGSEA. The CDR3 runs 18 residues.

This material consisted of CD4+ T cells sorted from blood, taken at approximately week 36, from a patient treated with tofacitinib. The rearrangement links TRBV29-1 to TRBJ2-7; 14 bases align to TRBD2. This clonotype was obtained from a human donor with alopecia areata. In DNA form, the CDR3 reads TGCAGCGTTGGAACGACTAGCGGGAGGGCGTCTCGTTTGAGCGAGCAGTACTTC. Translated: CSVGTTSGRASRLSEQYF.